This T cell receptor beta chain was profiled in a study of T cell responses to AZD1222 COVID-19 vaccine. With 1 base removed from V and 0 bases from J, the gap between germline ends came to 6 bases. The length of the CDR3 is 14 residues. Germline values: CDR1 LGHDT, CDR2 YNNKEL (reference sequence). Using immunoSEQ multiplex PCR, the repertoire was profiled, and TCRdb retains in-frame clones only, with some absent. This table has fewer than 150,000 clones, 70% to 90% appearing once. Study-level results: The study found Spike-specific TCR breadth and depth rose after two AZD1222 doses. Reports say nearly half of spike-specific TCRs go after unmutated variant regions. Clonal diversity may have been underestimated in mostly white British donors.

Concerning this clone: Its specificity is not known.

This receptor was identified in an adult in good health. The V and J genes are TRBV3-1 (or the pseudogene TRBV3-2) and TRBJ1-2, with D hard to call. The sample in question was peripheral blood, obtained on day 0 of AZD1222 vaccination. The CDR3 DNA sequence: TGTGCCAGCAGCCAAGTCCTCGCTAACTATGGCTACACCTTC. Amino acids: CASSQVLANYGYTF.